A selection of T cell receptor beta chains follows, all from one sample in a study of cytomegalovirus exposure and HLA in healthy donors. Generated by immunoSEQ multiplex PCR, the TCRdb table keeps only in-frame clones and is missing some. The profile covers 130,000 to 150,000 clones, with about three quarters appearing a single time and approximately 13% taken by the ten largest. Sequencing was done on a sample of PBMCs. The source is a man aged 35-49 years in good health and CMV-seropositive. The CDR3 runs from the conserved cysteine through the conserved F or W. Each record gives: clone size, J gene, V gene, D gene, CDR3 protein, CDR3 DNA. D genes are given only for firm matches. The listing skips clone size in some rows; elsewhere it reads once, few, many or a size class.

few,TRBJ2-7,TRBV6-5,TRBD2,CASSYTASGRNEQYF,TGTGCCAGCAGTTACACGGCTAGCGGGAGGAACGAGCAGTACTTC
.,TRBJ2-3,TRBV2,TRBD2,CASSEARSGTSANLLPRYTQYF,TGTGCCAGCAGTGAAGCCCGGTCCGGGACTAGCGCCAACCTCCTCCCGAGATATACGCAGTATTTT
.,TRBJ2-2,TRBV19,TRBD2,CASGFQGLAGNFGPGELFF,TGTGCCAGTGGGTTCCAGGGACTAGCGGGGAATTTTGGACCCGGGGAGCTGTTTTTT
.,TRBJ2-1,TRBV9,.,CASSPSTSGEQFF,TGTGCCAGCAGCCCCTCTACCTCGGGGGAGCAGTTCTTC
.,TRBJ1-5,TRBV5-8,.,CASSLGRPHYSNQPQHF,TGTGCCAGCAGCCTCGGAAGGCCTCACTATAGCAATCAGCCCCAGCATTTT
.,TRBJ1-1,TRBV5-6,.,CASSPTGFTEAFF,TGTGCCAGCAGCCCGACGGGTTTTACTGAAGCTTTCTTT
once,TRBJ2-3,TRBV2,TRBD2,CASSVSLAGGPIDTQYF,TGTGCCAGCAGTGTGAGTCTAGCGGGAGGGCCAATAGATACGCAGTATTTT
.,TRBJ1-4,TRBV18,TRBD1,CASSRDRGNEKLFF,TGTGCCAGCTCACGGGACAGGGGAAATGAAAAACTGTTTTTT
.,TRBJ1-3,TRBV7-9,.,CASSLYSGNTIYF,TGTGCCAGCAGCCTTTACAGTGGAAACACCATATATTTT
.,TRBJ2-1,TRBV27,TRBD2,CASSFLTSEPYNEQFF,TGTGCCAGCAGTTTCTTGACTAGCGAACCCTACAATGAGCAGTTCTTC
.,TRBJ2-3,TRBV7-9,TRBD1,CASSYWPGQNTDTQYF,TGTGCCAGCAGCTATTGGCCGGGACAGAACACAGATACGCAGTATTTT
.,TRBJ1-1,TRBV27,.,CASSWGGDKEAFF,TGTGCCAGCAGCTGGGGGGGAGATAAAGAAGCTTTCTTT
.,TRBJ1-3,TRBV28,.,CASSLRGLAGNTIYF,TGTGCCAGCAGTTTAAGGGGTCTGGCTGGAAACACCATATATTTT
.,TRBJ1-1,TRBV6-1,TRBD1,CASGGQLRTEAFF,TGTGCCAGCGGGGGACAGCTTAGGACTGAAGCTTTCTTT
.,TRBJ1-5,TRBV18,.,CASSLGWGGDNQPQHF,TGTGCCAGCTCACTTGGTTGGGGCGGCGACAATCAGCCCCAGCATTTT
.,TRBJ1-2,TRBV4-1,.,CASSQDGGRYGYTF,TGCGCCAGCAGCCAAGATGGGGGCCGCTATGGCTACACCTTC
.,TRBJ2-7,TRBV6-5,TRBD2,CASSSRRGLADEQYF,TGTGCCAGCAGTAGTCGTCGGGGACTAGCGGACGAGCAGTACTTC
.,TRBJ2-7,TRBV30,TRBD1,CAWRPGTVYEQYF,TGTGCCTGGCGTCCCGGGACAGTCTACGAGCAGTACTTC
.,TRBJ2-1,TRBV7-2,TRBD2,CASSLAGLAGSSYNEQFF,TGTGCCAGCAGCTTAGCGGGACTAGCGGGAAGCTCCTACAATGAGCAGTTCTTC
once,TRBJ2-3,TRBV5-6,.,CASSPGDSTDTQYF,TGTGCCAGCAGCCCGGGGGATTCCACAGATACGCAGTATTTT
few,TRBJ2-7,TRBV7-9,.,CASSQDRGTPSYEQYF,TGCGCCAGCAGCCAAGATCGAGGGACTCCTTCCTACGAGCAGTACTTC
few,TRBJ2-2,TRBV2,.,CASGLEGAGELFF,TGTGCCAGTGGGTTGGAGGGTGCCGGGGAGCTGTTTTTT
.,TRBJ1-2,TRBV18,TRBD1,CASSLGQGSNYGYTF,TGTGCCAGCTCCCTGGGACAGGGGAGTAACTATGGCTACACCTTC
.,TRBJ2-3,TRBV7-3,TRBD2,CASSLVGQRETSTDTQYF,TGTGCCAGCAGCTTAGTAGGACAGCGGGAGACTAGCACAGATACGCAGTATTTT
few,TRBJ1-3,TRBV7-9,.,CASSSISDSSGNTIYF,TGTGCCAGCAGCTCTATTTCGGACAGCTCTGGAAACACCATATATTTT
.,TRBJ2-7,TRBV5-1,TRBD1,CASATGTGYEQYF,TGCGCCAGCGCGACCGGGACAGGCTACGAGCAGTACTTC
.,TRBJ1-2,TRBV5-5,TRBD1,CASSLDLDRINGYTF,TGTGCCAGCAGCTTGGATTTGGACAGGATCAATGGCTACACCTTC
few,TRBJ2-7,TRBV4-2,.,CASSQPGGGGDEQYF,TGTGCCAGCAGCCAACCCGGCGGTGGGGGCGACGAGCAGTACTTC
.,TRBJ2-7,TRBV27,.,CASSLSSGSGPYEQYF,TGTGCCAGCAGCTTATCCTCGGGGAGCGGTCCCTACGAGCAGTACTTC